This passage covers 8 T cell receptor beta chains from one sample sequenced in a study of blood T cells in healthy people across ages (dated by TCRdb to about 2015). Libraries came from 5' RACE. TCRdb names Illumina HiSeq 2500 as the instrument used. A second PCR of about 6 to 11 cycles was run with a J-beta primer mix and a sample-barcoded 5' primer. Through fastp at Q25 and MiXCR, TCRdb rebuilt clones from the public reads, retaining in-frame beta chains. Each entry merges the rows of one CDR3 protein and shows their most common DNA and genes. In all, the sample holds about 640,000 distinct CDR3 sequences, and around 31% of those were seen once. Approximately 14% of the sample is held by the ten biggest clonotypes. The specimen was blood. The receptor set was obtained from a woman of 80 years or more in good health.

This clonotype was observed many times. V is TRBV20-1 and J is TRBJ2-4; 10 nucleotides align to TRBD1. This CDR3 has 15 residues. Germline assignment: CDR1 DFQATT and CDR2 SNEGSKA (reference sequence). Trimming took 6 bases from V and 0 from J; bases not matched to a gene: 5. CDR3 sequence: CSAVGQGIAKNIQYF. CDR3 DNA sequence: TGCAGTGCAGTGGGACAGGGGATAGCCAAAAACATTCAGTACTTC.

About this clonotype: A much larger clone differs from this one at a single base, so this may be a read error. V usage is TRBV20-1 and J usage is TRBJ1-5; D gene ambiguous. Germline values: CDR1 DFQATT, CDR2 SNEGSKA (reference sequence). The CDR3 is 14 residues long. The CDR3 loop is CSARPGIPNRPQHF. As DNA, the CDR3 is TGCAGTGCTAGACCCGGGATCCCCAATCGGCCCCAGCATTTT.

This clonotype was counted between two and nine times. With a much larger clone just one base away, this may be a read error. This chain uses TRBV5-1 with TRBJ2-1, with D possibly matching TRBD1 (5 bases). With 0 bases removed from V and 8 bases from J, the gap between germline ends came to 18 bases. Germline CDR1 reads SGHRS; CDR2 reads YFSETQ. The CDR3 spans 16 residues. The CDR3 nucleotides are TGCGCCAGCAGCTTGGCTGGCAGGGTAGCTATTGATGAGCAGTTCTTC. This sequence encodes CASSLAGRVAIDEQFF.

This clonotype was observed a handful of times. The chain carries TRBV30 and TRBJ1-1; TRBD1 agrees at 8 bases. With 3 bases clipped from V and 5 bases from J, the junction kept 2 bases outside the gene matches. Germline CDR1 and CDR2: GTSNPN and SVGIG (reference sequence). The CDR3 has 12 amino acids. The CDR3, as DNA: TGTGCCTGGAGCCGGACAGGGACTGAAGCTTTCTTT. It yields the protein CAWSRTGTEAFF.

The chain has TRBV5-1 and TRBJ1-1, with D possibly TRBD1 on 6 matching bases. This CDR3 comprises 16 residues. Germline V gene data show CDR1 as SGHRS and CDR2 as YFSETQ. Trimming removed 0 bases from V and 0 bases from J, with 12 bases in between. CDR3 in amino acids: CASSLVPGVMNTEAFF. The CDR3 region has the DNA TGCGCCAGCAGCTTGGTTCCAGGGGTCATGAACACTGAAGCTTTCTTT.

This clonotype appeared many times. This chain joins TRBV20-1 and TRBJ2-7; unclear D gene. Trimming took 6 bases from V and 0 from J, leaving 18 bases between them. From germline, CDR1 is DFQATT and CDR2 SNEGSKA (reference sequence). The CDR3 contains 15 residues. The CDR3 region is CSASPTSDSSYEQYF. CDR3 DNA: TGCAGTGCCAGCCCTACGAGTGATAGCTCCTACGAGCAGTACTTC.

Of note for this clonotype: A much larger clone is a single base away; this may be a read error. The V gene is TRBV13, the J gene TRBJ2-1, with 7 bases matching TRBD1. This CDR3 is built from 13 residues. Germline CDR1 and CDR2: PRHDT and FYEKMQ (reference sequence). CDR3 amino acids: CTSSQFRGGEKFF. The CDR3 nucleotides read TGTACCAGCAGCCAGTTCAGAGGGGGCGAGAAGTTCTTC.

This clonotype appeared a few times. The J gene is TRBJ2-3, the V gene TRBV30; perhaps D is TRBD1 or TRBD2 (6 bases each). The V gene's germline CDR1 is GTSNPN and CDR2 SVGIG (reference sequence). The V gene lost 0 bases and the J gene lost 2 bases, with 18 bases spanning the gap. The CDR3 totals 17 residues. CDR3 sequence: CAWSVLGRGQNTDTQYF. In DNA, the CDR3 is TGTGCCTGGAGTGTACTCGGTCGGGGGCAAAACACAGATACGCAGTATTTT.